What follows are 6 T cell receptor beta chains derived from one specimen sequenced in a study of cytomegalovirus exposure and HLA in healthy donors. The PCR had 60 Vbeta and 13 Jbeta primers. Assay: immunoSEQ multiplex PCR; the TCRdb copy retains only in-frame clones and omits some. With about 74,000 clones in the sample, the ten largest clones hold around 7.5%. The sample was PBMCs. The origin of the receptors is a female donor in good health and CMV-seropositive.

This chain connects TRBV30 to TRBJ1-1; TRBD1 matches 11 bases. This CDR3 is 12 amino acids long. V trimming: 8 bases; J trimming: 6 bases; junction bases outside the gene matches: 5. Germline loops: CDR1 GTSNPN, CDR2 SVGIG (reference sequence). This CDR3 reads CAGDRGVSEAFF. The CDR3 coding sequence is TGTGCCGGGGACAGGGGGGTTTCTGAAGCTTTCTTT.

The gene calls are TRBV19 and TRBJ2-2, with 15 bases that match TRBD2. This CDR3 is built from 17 residues. V shed 5 bases, J shed 6 bases, and the junction held 7 bases outside the gene matches. The germline V gene has CDR1 LNHDA and CDR2 SQIVND (reference sequence). Here the CDR3 reads CASSPGLAGGRSGELFF. The CDR3 nucleotides are TGTGCCAGTAGTCCGGGACTAGCGGGAGGACGCTCCGGGGAGCTGTTTTTT.

V usage is TRBV27 and J usage is TRBJ2-7, with a weak D call TRBD2 (5 bases). This CDR3 region has 13 residues. Germline V gene data show CDR1 as MNHEY and CDR2 as SMNVEV (reference sequence). This chain's CDR3 is CARGMENSYEQYF. The CDR3, as DNA: TGTGCTCGAGGGATGGAGAACTCCTACGAGCAGTACTTC.

The rearrangement joins TRBV6-6 to TRBJ2-1, with TRBD2 identical over 10 bases. Germline V gene lookup returns CDR1 MNHNY and CDR2 SVGAGI (reference sequence). Germline trimming cut 10 bases from V and 6 bases from J; bases unmatched to any gene: 9. The length of the CDR3 is 14 residues. The DNA of the CDR3 is TGTGCCACATCTAGCGGGAGTAGTCCCAATGAGCAGTTCTTC. Its translation: CATSSGSSPNEQFF.

V gene TRBV4-1 combines with J gene TRBJ1-1, with 9 bases lining up with TRBD1. The germline V gene encodes CDR1 MGHRA and CDR2 YSYEKL. V dropped 1 base and J dropped 6; count of bases not matched to a gene: 9. There are 16 residues in the CDR3. DNA of the CDR3: TGCGCCAGCAGCCAAGCACCCGGGACAGGGCTTGCTGAAGCTTTCTTT. It translates to CASSQAPGTGLAEAFF.

The chain joins TRBV11-3 to TRBJ2-3; D is undetermined. The V end lost 1 base, the J end lost 0 bases, and 8 bases lay between the germline ends. The V gene's germline CDR1 is SGHNT and CDR2 YENEEA. This CDR3 comprises 15 residues. CDR3 amino acids: CASSLGEHSTDTQYF. The CDR3 DNA follows: TGTGCCAGCAGCTTAGGTGAACATAGCACAGATACGCAGTATTTT.